This TCR beta chain emerged from a study of regulatory T cells in long-lasting Graves disease. Time point in this sample: newly diagnosed GD, antithyroid drugs for less than 3 months. Scientists built the TCR library using RNA that was extracted from PBMCs. Combining iRepertoire HTBI primers with Arm-PCR of CDR3 regions, the authors built TCR beta libraries. Each CDR3 protein gets one entry after TCRdb re-called the multiplex PCR reads with MiXCR. This sample yields approximately 400,000 distinct CDR3 sequences, of which approximately 16% are seen a single time; under 9% belongs to the top ten. This clonotype was observed at least ten times. This CDR3 is 16 amino acids long. Germline trimming cut 8 bases from V and 6 bases from J; bases unmatched to any gene: 15. Germline V gene data show CDR1 as LGHNT and CDR2 as FRNRAP. The same sample was also used in a study of T cells in Graves' hyperthyroidism and ophthalmopathy.

The TCR originated in a woman aged 40-49 years with Graves disease. Sample: peripheral blood mononuclear cells (PBMCs), taken at new diagnosis, from a patient treated with antithyroid drugs. The chain joins TRBV12-5 to TRBJ2-3; 9 bases align to TRBD2. CDR3 residues: CASRIGAGGARDTQYF. CDR3 DNA sequence: TGTGCTAGTCGTATAGGGGCGGGAGGGGCCCGGGATACGCAGTATTTT. Filled out from reference TRBV12-5 and TRBJ2-3, the complete variable domain reads DARVTQTPRHKVTEMGQEVTMRCQPILGHNTVFWYRQTMMQGLELLAYFRNRAPLDDSGMPKDRFSAEMPDATLATLKIQPSEPRDSAVYFCASRIGAGGARDTQYFGPGTRLTVL.